This TCR beta chain stems from a study of blood T cell repertoires in COVID-19. As for the study in general: The origin of the acute and convalescent COVID-19 samples was the United States, Italy and Spain. PBMCs, B-cell-depleted T cells, or T cells were the source of the cDNA or gDNA that made up the material.

Original analysis: Nucleated cell number was recorded as an estimate derived from reference gene primer amplification. Method: immunoSEQ multiplex PCR; TCRdb's copy keeps in-frame clones and lacks some. That table furnishes V, J and clone size, whereas the DNA furnished D and trimming. The data hold roughly 260,000 clones, with around four fifths observed a single time. CDR1 MNHEY and CDR2 SVGEGT come from the germline V gene. The CDR3 loop spans 15 amino acids. The germline V and J ends were trimmed by 2 bases and 7 bases, with 17 bases remaining between them. This receptor was obtained from a woman between 65 and 79 years old with acute or convalescent COVID-19. The specimen was peripheral blood. The chain links TRBV6-2 or TRBV6-3 to TRBJ1-2; tentatively, D is TRBD1 (5 bases). The CDR3, as DNA: TGTGCCAGCAGTTACGGGATTCAGGGCCCGAGTGGCTACACCTTC. It specifies CASSYGIQGPSGYTF.